This T cell receptor (beta chain) is from a study of blood T cells in healthy people across ages. There were healthy Caucasian individuals from Russia, aged roughly 6 to 90, serving as donors. Total RNA was isolated from each sample in quantities of at least 6 micrograms. Alongside a J-beta primer mix, a sample-barcoded 5' primer served in a second PCR lasting 7 to 11 cycles. Using its own MiXCR run on the 5' RACE reads, TCRdb lists one record per CDR3 protein. The sample has approximately 690,000 distinct CDR3 sequences, 58% seen once. The J segment lost 8 bases and the V segment lost 3 bases, leaving 4 bases of the junction unmatched. CDR1 and CDR2 from the germline V gene are DFQATT and SNEGSKA (reference sequence). The CDR3 covers 12 residues. Overall study findings and caveats: Researchers deemed the diversity estimates from one million T cells underestimates.

This clonotype was observed a handful of times. No antigen is known for it. The source is a man in his sixties in good health. The genes are TRBV20-1 and TRBJ1-2, with 9 bases identical to TRBD1. Material for sequencing was blood. CDR3 in DNA: TGCAGTGCTAGGGGACAGGGATACGGCTACACCTTC. Amino acid sequence: CSARGQGYGYTF.